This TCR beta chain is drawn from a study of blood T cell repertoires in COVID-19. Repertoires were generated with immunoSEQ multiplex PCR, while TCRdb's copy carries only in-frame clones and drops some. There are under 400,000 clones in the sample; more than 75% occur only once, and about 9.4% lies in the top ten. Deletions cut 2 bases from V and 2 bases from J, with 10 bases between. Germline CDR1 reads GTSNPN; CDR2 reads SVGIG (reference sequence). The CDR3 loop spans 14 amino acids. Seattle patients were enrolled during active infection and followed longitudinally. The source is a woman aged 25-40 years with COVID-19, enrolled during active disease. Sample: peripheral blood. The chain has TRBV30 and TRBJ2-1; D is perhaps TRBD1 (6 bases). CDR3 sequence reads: CAWSSGVTYNEQFF. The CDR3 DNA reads TGTGCCTGGAGTTCAGGGGTCACCTACAATGAGCAGTTCTTC. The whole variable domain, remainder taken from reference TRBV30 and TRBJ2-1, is SQTIHQWPATLVQPVGSPLSLECTVEGTSNPNLYWYRQAAGRGLQLLFYSVGIGQISSEVPQNLSASRPQDRQFILSSKKLLLSDSGFYLCAWSSGVTYNEQFFGPGTRLTVL.